The T cell receptor beta chain described here comes from a study of blood T cells in healthy people across ages. Study results and caveats: Naive T cell percentage showed a strong correlation with TCR beta diversity.

Germline V lookup: CDR1 LGHNA, CDR2 YSLEER. The CDR3 covers 15 residues. Trimming shortened V by 5 bases and J by 6 bases, and 18 bases separated the two germline ends. This clonotype came up a few times. Its target is not known. Using a J-beta primer mix together with a sample-barcoded 5' primer, a second PCR was run for about 6 to 11 cycles. CDR3-containing paired-end reads numbered at least 2.5 million in each sample. TCRdb called the 5' RACE reads again in MiXCR, with one record for every CDR3 protein. The data hold 1.5 million to 2 million distinct CDR3 sequences, with 28% observed a single time. Material for sequencing was blood. The clonotype comes from a woman in her thirties in good health. V usage is TRBV4-3 and J usage is TRBJ2-3; D gene unclear. The CDR3 coding sequence is TGCGCCAGCAGCGATAGGTCCGACGGATCCGATACGCAGTATTTT. This sequence encodes CASSDRSDGSDTQYF.